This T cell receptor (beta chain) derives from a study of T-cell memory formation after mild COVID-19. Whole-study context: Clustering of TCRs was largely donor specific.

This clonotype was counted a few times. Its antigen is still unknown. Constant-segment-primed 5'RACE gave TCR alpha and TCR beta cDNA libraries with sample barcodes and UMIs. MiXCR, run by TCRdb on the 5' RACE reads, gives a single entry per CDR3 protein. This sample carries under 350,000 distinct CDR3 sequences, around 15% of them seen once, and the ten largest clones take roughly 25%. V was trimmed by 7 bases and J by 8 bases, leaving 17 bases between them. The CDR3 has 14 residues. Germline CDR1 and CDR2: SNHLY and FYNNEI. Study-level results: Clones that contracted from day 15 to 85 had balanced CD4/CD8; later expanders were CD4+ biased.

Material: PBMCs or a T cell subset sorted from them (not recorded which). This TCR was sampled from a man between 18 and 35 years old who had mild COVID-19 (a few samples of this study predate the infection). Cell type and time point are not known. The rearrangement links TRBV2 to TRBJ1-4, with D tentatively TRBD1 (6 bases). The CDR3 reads CASTNWGAGEKLFF. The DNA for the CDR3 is TGTGCCAGCACCAATTGGGGGGCAGGGGAAAAACTGTTTTTT.